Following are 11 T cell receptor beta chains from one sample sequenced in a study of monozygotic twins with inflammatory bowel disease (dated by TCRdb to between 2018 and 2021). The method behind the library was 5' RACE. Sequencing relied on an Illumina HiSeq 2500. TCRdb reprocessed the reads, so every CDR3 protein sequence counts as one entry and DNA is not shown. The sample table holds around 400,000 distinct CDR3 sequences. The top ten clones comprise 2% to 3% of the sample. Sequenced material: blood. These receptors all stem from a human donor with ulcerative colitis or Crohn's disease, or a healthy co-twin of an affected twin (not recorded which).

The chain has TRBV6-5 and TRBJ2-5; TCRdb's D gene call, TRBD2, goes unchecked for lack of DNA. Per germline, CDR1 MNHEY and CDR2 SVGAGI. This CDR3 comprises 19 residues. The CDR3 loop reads CASSYFSLRGLAGGETQYF.

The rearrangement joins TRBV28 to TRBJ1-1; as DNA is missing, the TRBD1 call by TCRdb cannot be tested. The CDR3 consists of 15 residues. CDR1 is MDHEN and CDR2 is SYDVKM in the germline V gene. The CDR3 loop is CASSPPVGGETEAFF.

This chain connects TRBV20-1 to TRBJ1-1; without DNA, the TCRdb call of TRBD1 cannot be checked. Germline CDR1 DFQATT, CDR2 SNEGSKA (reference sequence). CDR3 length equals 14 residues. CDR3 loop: CSARRQDPNTEAFF.

CDR3 region: CSASPSDSLGNTIYF. This chain uses TRBV20-1 with TRBJ1-3. The CDR3 has 15 residues. Germline loops: CDR1 DFQATT, CDR2 SNEGSKA (reference sequence).

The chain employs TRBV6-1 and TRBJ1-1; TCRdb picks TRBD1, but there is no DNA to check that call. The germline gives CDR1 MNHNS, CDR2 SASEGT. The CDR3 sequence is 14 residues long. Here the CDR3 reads CASSDPGVNLEAFF.

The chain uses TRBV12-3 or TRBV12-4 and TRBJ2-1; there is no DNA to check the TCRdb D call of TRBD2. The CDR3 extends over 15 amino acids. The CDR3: CASRRLAGGPSEQFF.

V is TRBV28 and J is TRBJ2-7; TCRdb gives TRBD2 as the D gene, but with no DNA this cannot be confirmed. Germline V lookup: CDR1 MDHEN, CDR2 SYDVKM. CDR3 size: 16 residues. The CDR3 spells CASRRLSGKLGYEQYF.

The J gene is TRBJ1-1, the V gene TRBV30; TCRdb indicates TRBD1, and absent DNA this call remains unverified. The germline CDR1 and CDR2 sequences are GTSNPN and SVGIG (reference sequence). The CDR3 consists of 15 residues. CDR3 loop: CAWSVRGQGNTEAFF.

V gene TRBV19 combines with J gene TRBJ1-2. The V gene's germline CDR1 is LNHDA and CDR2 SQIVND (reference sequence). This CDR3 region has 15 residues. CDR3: CASSRERSAGYGYTF. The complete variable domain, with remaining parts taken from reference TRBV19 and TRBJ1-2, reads DGGITQSPKYLFRKEGQNVTLSCEQNLNHDAMYWYRQDPGQGLRLIYYSQIVNDFQKGDIAEGYSVSREKKESFPLTVTSAQKNPTAFYLCASSRERSAGYGYTFGSGTRLTVV.

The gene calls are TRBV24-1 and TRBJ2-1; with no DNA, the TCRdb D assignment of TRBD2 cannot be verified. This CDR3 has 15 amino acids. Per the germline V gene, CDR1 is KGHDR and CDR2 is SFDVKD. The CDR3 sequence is CATSDLGSGSDEQFF.

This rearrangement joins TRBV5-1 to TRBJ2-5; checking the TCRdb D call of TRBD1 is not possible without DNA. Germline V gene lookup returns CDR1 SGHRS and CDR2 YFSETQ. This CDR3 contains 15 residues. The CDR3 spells CASSLEGGWQETQYF.